This T cell receptor (beta chain) was sequenced in a study of CD8+ T cells in alopecia areata. This clone was observed a few times. Antigen unknown. Sequencing used cDNA as its template, made by extracting RNA and reverse transcribing it. Sequencing used immunoSEQ multiplex PCR; TCRdb keeps in-frame clones, though not all of them. The sample has 170,000 or so clones, roughly 60% seen once. The study's findings and limits: The study found higher clonality in lesional than normal scalp, especially in alopecia totalis/universalis. The study also sequences resident alphabeta T cells of normal skin in scalp samples. In patients, TCRs were shared less clearly than in mice, and HLA may possibly be involved.

The CDR3 consists of 13 residues. Germline CDR1 reads SQVTM; CDR2 reads ANQGSEA. The V end was cut by 3 bases, the J end by 5 bases, with 13 bases between. The genes are TRBV29-1 and TRBJ1-2, with a possible D match to TRBD1 (6 bases). The sequence was collected from a human donor with alopecia areata. Sequenced here: CD4+ T cells sorted from blood, sampled at week 0. This CDR3 is CSVDNRVGYGYTF. In nucleotides, the CDR3 is TGCAGCGTTGACAACAGGGTGGGGTATGGCTACACCTTC.